This T cell receptor (beta chain) was recovered during a study of shared clonotypes between healthy human individuals. The study drew its donors from healthy HIV-negative adults without recent acute infections or vaccinations. Repertoires were generated with immunoSEQ multiplex PCR, while TCRdb's copy carries only in-frame clones and drops some. The data contain 550,000 to 700,000 clones, roughly 72% of them seen just once; the ten biggest clones take up around 1.8%. The TCR originated in a woman aged 25 to 39 in good health. Sequencing was performed on memory CD4+ T cells sorted from blood. The subset was: CD45RA-negative fraction.

CDR3 loop: CASGRVGDRDTQYF. CDR3 DNA sequence: TGTGCCAGCGGCAGGGTCGGCGATCGAGATACGCAGTATTTT. The rearrangement joins TRBV11-2 to TRBJ2-3; the D gene is possibly TRBD1 (5 bases). Germline V gene sequence: CDR1 SGHAT, CDR2 FQNNGV. The V gene lost 8 bases and the J gene lost 5 bases, with 17 bases spanning the gap. CDR3 length equals 14 residues. Drawing the rest from reference TRBV11-2 and TRBJ2-3, the complete variable domain is EAGVAQSPRYKIIEKRQSVAFWCNPISGHATLYWYQQILGQGPKLLIQFQNNGVVDDSQLPKDRFSAERLKGVDSTLKIQPAKLEDSAVYLCASGRVGDRDTQYFGPGTRLTVL.